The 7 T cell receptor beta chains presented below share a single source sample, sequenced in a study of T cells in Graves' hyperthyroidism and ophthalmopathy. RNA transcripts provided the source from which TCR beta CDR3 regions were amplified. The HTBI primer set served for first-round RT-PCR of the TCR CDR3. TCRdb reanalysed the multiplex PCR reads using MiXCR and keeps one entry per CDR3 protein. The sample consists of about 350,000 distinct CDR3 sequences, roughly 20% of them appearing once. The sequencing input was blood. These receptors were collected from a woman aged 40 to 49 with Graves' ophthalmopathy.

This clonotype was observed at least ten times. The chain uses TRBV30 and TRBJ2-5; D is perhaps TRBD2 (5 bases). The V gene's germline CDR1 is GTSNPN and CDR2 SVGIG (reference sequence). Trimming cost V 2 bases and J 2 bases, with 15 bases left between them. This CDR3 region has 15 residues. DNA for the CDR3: TGTGCCTGGAGTACCCCGAGGGCCGTACAAGAGACCCAGTACTTC. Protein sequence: CAWSTPRAVQETQYF.

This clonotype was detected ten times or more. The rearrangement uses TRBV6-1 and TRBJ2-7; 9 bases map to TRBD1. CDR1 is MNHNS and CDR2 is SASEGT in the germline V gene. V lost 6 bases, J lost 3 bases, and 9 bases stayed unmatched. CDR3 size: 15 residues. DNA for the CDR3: TGTGCCAGCAGACTACAGGGGGCGCGTGTCTACGAGCAGTACTTC. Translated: CASRLQGARVYEQYF.

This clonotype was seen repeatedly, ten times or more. CDR3 protein: CASSAMSSGANVLTF. CDR3 bases: TGTGCCTCCTCGGCAATGAGCTCTGGGGCCAACGTCCTGACTTTC. The V call is TRBV19, the J call TRBJ2-6; D ambiguous. CDR3 size: 15 residues. The germline V gene encodes CDR1 LNHDA and CDR2 SQIVND (reference sequence). The ends were cut back, 11 bases at V and 0 bases at J, with 14 bases in the middle.

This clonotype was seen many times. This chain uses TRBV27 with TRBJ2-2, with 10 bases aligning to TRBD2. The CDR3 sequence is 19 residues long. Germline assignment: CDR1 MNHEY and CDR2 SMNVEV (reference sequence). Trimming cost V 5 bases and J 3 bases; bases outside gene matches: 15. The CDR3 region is CASSQLGQAGGPYTGELFF. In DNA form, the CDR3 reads TGTGCCAGCAGTCAATTGGGGCAAGCGGGAGGGCCCTACACCGGGGAGCTGTTTTTT.

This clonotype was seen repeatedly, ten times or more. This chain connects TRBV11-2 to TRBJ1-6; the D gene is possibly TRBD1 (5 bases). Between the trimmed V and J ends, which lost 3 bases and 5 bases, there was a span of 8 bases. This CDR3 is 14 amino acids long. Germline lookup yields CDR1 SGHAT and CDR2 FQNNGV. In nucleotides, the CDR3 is TGTGCCAGCAGCTTCATAGGGGATAATTCACCCCTCCACTTT. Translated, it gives CASSFIGDNSPLHF.

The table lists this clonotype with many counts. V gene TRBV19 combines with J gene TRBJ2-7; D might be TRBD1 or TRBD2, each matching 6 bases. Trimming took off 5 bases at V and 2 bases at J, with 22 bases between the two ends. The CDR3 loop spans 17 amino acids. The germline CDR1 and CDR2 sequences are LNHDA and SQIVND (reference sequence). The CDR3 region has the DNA TGTGCCAGTAGTCCCATCGGGACGGGGGCTCAACCCTACGAGCAGTACTTC. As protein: CASSPIGTGAQPYEQYF.

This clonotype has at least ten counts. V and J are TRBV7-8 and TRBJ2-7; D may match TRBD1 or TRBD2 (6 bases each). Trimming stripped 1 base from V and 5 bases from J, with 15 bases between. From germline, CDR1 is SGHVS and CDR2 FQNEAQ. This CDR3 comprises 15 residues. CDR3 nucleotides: TGTGCCAGCAGCTTAGTGGGGGGCCTACACCACGAGCAGTACTTC. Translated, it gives CASSLVGGLHHEQYF.